Listed here are 18 T cell receptor beta chains from one sample, sequenced in a study of beta chain features in type 1 diabetes (dated by TCRdb to between 2018 and 2020). These TCRs are of unknown antigen specificity. On the study overall, not on this receptor specifically: In all four CD4+ subsets, TCRB CDR3 length was moderately but significantly shorter in type 1 diabetes patients.

The library was produced with the immunoSEQ multiplex PCR assay. The entire amount of isolated RNA was reverse transcribed using the High Capacity cDNA Reverse Transcription Kit, so the sequenced TCRB transcripts were expressed ones. TCRdb took this table from immuneACCESS and kept in-frame rearrangements with V and J called. Such tables lack part of the clones; where checked against another copy, unresolved V genes explain under half of the gap, and the rest is unexplained. The sample table lists more than 100,000 clones, 15% to 20% of them with a count of one. Over 2% of the sample comes from the top ten. The sequencing sample was made of central memory CD4+ T cells from blood. The receptors stem from a man aged 25 to 40 with type 1 diabetes.

The V and J genes are TRBV7-9 and TRBJ2-3; TRBD2 agrees at 12 bases. Trimming cost V 6 bases and J 6 bases; bases outside gene matches: 4. The CDR3 totals 14 residues. The germline CDR1 and CDR2 sequences are SEHNR and FQNEAQ (reference sequence). The CDR3 nucleotides read TGTGCCAGCAGTGAAGGACTAGCGGGGGATACGCAGTATTTT. Translating it yields CASSEGLAGDTQYF. The full variable domain, in which reference TRBV7-9 and TRBJ2-3 provide the parts outside the CDR3, is DTGVSQNPRHKITKRGQNVTFRCDPISEHNRLYWYRQTLGQGPEFLTYFQNEAQLEKSRLLSDRFSAERPKGSFSTLEIQRTEQGDSAMYLCASSEGLAGDTQYFGPGTRLTVL.

This clone was counted ten times or more. The V call is TRBV14, the J call TRBJ2-5; D perhaps matches TRBD1 (6 bases). The CDR3 length is 15 residues. Trimming shortened V by 2 bases and J by 4 bases, and 14 bases separated the two germline ends. Germline lookup yields CDR1 SGHDN and CDR2 FVKESK. CDR3 in amino acids: CASSQTGTRAETQYF. For the CDR3, the DNA is TGTGCCAGCAGCCAAACCGGGACAAGGGCAGAGACCCAGTACTTC.

The chain uses TRBV7-2 and TRBJ2-7, with 11 bases that match TRBD2. Unmatched junction bases numbered 7, after V lost 5 bases and J lost 4 bases. Germline V gives CDR1 SGHTA, CDR2 FQGNSA. The CDR3 runs to 15 residues. The CDR3, as DNA: TGTGCCAGCAGCATCGCTAGCGGGGGGAAATACGAGCAGTACTTC. Translated: CASSIASGGKYEQYF.

The chain links TRBV7-9 to TRBJ2-7; 11 bases line up with TRBD2. The CDR3 is 14 amino acids. After removal of 7 bases from V and 3 bases from J, the junction contained 5 bases not matched to a gene. Germline CDR1 and CDR2: SEHNR and FQNEAQ (reference sequence). CDR3 sequence: CASTLGTSGYEQYF. The CDR3 DNA reads TGTGCCAGCACCCTCGGGACTAGCGGCTACGAGCAGTACTTC. Full variable domain (missing parts from reference TRBV7-9 and TRBJ2-7): DTGVSQNPRHKITKRGQNVTFRCDPISEHNRLYWYRQTLGQGPEFLTYFQNEAQLEKSRLLSDRFSAERPKGSFSTLEIQRTEQGDSAMYLCASTLGTSGYEQYFGPGTRLTVT.

The V gene is TRBV27, the J gene TRBJ2-1; D possibly corresponds to TRBD2 (5 bases). CDR3 size: 15 residues. The V end was cut by 2 bases, the J end by 7 bases, with 15 bases between. Germline-derived CDR1 and CDR2 are MNHEY and SMNVEV (reference sequence). CDR3 in amino acids: CASSLGGYSRNEQFF. The CDR3 DNA reads as TGTGCCAGCAGTTTAGGCGGGTACTCCCGGAATGAGCAGTTCTTC.

The V call is TRBV4-3, the J call TRBJ1-4; TRBD1 matches 7 bases. There are 14 residues in the CDR3. CDR1 and CDR2 (germline): LGHNA, YSLEER. Unmatched junction bases numbered 0, after V lost 0 bases and J lost 5 bases. The CDR3 nucleotides read TGCGCCAGCAGCCAAGAGACAGGGAATGAAAAACTGTTTTTT. Translated, it gives CASSQETGNEKLFF.

The rearrangement uses TRBV7-6 and TRBJ2-1, with 11 bases matching TRBD2. Per germline, CDR1 SGHVS and CDR2 FNYEAQ. V gave up 1 base and J gave up 7 bases; unmatched junction bases: 6. The CDR3 is 16 amino acids. The CDR3 nucleotides are TGTGCCAGCAGCTTAGAGTCTAGCGGGGGGCTAAATGAGCAGTTCTTC. This gives the protein CASSLESSGGLNEQFF. The entire variable domain, with the rest obtained from reference TRBV7-6 and TRBJ2-1, is as follows: GAGVSQSPRYKVTKRGQDVALRCDPISGHVSLYWYRQALGQGPEFLTYFNYEAQQDKSGLPNDRFSAERPEGSISTLTIQRTEQRDSAMYRCASSLESSGGLNEQFFGPGTRLTVL.

This clone appeared a few times. This CDR3 is also generated by other DNA sequences in the sample. The V gene is TRBV28, the J gene TRBJ1-2, with unresolved D. The CDR3 totals 15 residues. V was trimmed by 5 bases and J by 6 bases, leaving 19 bases between them. Germline V lookup: CDR1 MDHEN, CDR2 SYDVKM. DNA of the CDR3: TGTGCCAGCAGTCAGCGACTACGGGTGGAGAATGGCTACACCTTC. Residues: CASSQRLRVENGYTF.

This chain links TRBV25-1 with TRBJ1-1; unclear D gene. This CDR3 region has 17 residues. Trimming stripped 4 bases from V and 2 bases from J, with 20 bases between. Germline assignment: CDR1 MGHDK and CDR2 SYGVNS. The CDR3 DNA sequence: TGTGCCAGCAGTGTTGGCCCTGACATCGGACCAAACACTGAAGCTTTCTTT. Residues: CASSVGPDIGPNTEAFF.

The CDR3 DNA reads as TGTGCCAGCTCACCACAAAGAGAGACCCAGTACTTC. Translated, it gives CASSPQRETQYF. This rearrangement joins TRBV18 to TRBJ2-5; no reliable D call. Between the trimmed V and J ends, which lost 1 base and 4 bases, there was a span of 4 bases. The germline gives CDR1 KGHSH, CDR2 LQKENI. The CDR3 spans 12 residues.

The chain is built from TRBV6-5 and TRBJ2-7, with 7 bases fitting TRBD2. V lost 0 bases, J lost 4 bases, and 6 bases stayed unmatched. The CDR3 length is 15 residues. Germline CDR1 and CDR2: MNHEY and SVGAGI. Written as DNA, the CDR3 is TGTGCCAGCAGTTACTCAGGGCTAGCGGCGTACGAGCAGTACTTC. Protein product: CASSYSGLAAYEQYF.

In nucleotides, the CDR3 is TGTGCCAGCTCACCTGGACTAGCGGGGAGCTCCTACGAGCAGTACTTC. Its protein is CASSPGLAGSSYEQYF. The chain couples TRBV18 to TRBJ2-7; the match to TRBD2 covers 12 bases. Germline CDR1 reads KGHSH; CDR2 reads LQKENI. Unmatched junction bases numbered 3, after V lost 3 bases and J lost 0 bases. This CDR3 has 16 amino acids. The variable domain in full, with the rest retrieved from reference TRBV18 and TRBJ2-7, is NAGVMQNPRHLVRRRGQEARLRCSPMKGHSHVYWYRQLPEEGLKFMVYLQKENIIDESGMPKERFSAEFPKEGPSILRIQQVVRGDSAAYFCASSPGLAGSSYEQYFGPGTRLTVT.

This clone was counted many times. The gene calls are TRBV29-1 and TRBJ1-2; unclear D gene. The CDR3 runs to 13 residues. CDR1 and CDR2 (germline): SQVTM, ANQGSEA. The V end was cut by 3 bases, the J end by 3 bases, with 11 bases between. CDR3 amino acids: CSVDSGWDYGYTF. Written as DNA, the CDR3 is TGCAGCGTTGATTCGGGGTGGGACTATGGCTACACCTTC.

The chain joins TRBV29-1 to TRBJ2-3, with D unresolved. The V end was cut by 4 bases, the J end by 6 bases, with 8 bases between. CDR3 size: 11 residues. Looked up from germline, CDR1 is SQVTM and CDR2 is ANQGSEA. The CDR3 here is CSVATLDTQYF. The CDR3 region has the DNA TGCAGCGTTGCAACCTTGGATACGCAGTATTTT.

The chain joins TRBV7-2 to TRBJ1-1; D unclear. Germline V gene sequence: CDR1 SGHTA, CDR2 FQGNSA. The CDR3 runs to 13 residues. V shed 5 bases and J shed 3 bases, with 10 bases lying between them. CDR3 sequence (DNA): TGTGCCAGCAGCCATAGCCCGGACACTGAAGCTTTCTTT. Its protein product is CASSHSPDTEAFF.

This clone was observed a few times. The chain employs TRBV9 and TRBJ1-2; D perhaps matches TRBD1 (6 bases). This CDR3 is built from 13 residues. From germline, CDR1 is SGDLS and CDR2 YYNGEE. With 0 bases removed from V and 3 bases from J, the gap between germline ends came to 6 bases. This chain's CDR3 is CASSVGTDYGYTF. For the CDR3, the DNA is TGTGCCAGCAGCGTAGGGACAGACTATGGCTACACCTTC.

There are many counts of this clone. This same CDR3 is encoded by further DNA sequences in the sample. This chain connects TRBV7-2 to TRBJ1-1, with D unresolved. Deletions cut 1 base from V and 2 bases from J, with 5 bases between. From germline, CDR1 is SGHTA and CDR2 FQGNSA. The CDR3 totals 13 residues. CDR3 loop: CASSLEGNTEAFF. CDR3 DNA: TGTGCCAGCAGCTTAGAGGGTAACACTGAAGCTTTCTTT.

A few counts support this clone. This CDR3 reads CASSTNTHGYTF. The DNA of the CDR3 is TGTGCCAGCAGTACTAATACCCATGGCTACACCTTC. The chain couples TRBV2 to TRBJ1-2; no clear D gene. This CDR3 is 12 amino acids long. V was pared by 5 bases and J by 6 bases, with 10 bases between. Germline CDR1 reads SNHLY; CDR2 reads FYNNEI.